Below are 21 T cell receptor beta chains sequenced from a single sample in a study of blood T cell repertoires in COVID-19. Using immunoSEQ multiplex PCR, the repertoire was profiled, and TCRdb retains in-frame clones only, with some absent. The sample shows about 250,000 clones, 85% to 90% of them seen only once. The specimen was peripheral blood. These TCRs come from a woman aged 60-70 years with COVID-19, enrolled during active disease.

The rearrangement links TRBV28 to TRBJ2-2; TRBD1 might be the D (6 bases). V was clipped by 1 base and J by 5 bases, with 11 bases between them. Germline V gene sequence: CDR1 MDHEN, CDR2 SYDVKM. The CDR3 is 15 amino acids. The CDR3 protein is CASSLYTGQTGELFF. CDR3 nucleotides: TGTGCCAGCAGTTTATATACAGGGCAAACCGGGGAGCTGTTTTTT.

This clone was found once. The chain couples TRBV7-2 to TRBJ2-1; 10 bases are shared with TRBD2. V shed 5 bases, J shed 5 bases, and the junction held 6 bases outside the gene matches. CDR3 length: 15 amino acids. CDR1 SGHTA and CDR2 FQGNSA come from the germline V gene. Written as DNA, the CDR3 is TGTGCCAGCAGCCCCACTAGCGGGGCGCACAATGAGCAGTTCTTC. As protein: CASSPTSGAHNEQFF. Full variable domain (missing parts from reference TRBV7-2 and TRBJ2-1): GAGVSQSPSNKVTEKGKDVELRCDPISGHTALYWYRQSLGQGLEFLIYFQGNSAPDKSGLPSDRFSAERTGGSVSTLTIQRTQQEDSAVYLCASSPTSGAHNEQFFGPGTRLTVL.

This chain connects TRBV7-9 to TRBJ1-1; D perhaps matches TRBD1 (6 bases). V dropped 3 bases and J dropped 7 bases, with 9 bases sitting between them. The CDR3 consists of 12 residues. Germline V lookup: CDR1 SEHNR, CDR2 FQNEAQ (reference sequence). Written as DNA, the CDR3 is TGTGCCAGCAGCTTTGGACAGTTTGAAGCTTTCTTT. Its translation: CASSFGQFEAFF.

CDR3 nucleotides: TGCGCCAGCAGCCAAGGACGCGGGGGGTATTACAATGAGCAGTTCTTC. This gives the protein CASSQGRGGYYNEQFF. J is TRBJ2-1 and V is TRBV4-1, with TRBD2 matching over 8 bases. The CDR3 is 16 amino acids. From germline, CDR1 is MGHRA and CDR2 YSYEKL. Unmatched junction bases numbered 6, after V lost 1 base and J lost 4 bases.

In DNA form, the CDR3 reads TGTGCTAGTGCAGGGGGCTCTGGGGCCAACGTCCTGACTTTC. Residues: CASAGGSGANVLTF. This chain links TRBV12-5 with TRBJ2-6, with TRBD1 matching over 7 bases. CDR3 length: 14 residues. Germline V lookup: CDR1 LGHNT, CDR2 FRNRAP. The trim removed 7 bases at V and 0 bases at J, leaving 0 bases unmatched.

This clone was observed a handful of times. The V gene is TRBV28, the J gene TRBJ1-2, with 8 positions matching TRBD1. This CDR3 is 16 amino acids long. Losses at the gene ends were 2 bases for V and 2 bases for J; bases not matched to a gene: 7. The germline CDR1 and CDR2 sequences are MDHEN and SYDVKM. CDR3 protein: CASSLGGQGTNYGYTF. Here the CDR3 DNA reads TGTGCCAGCAGTTTAGGAGGACAGGGCACAAACTATGGCTACACCTTC.

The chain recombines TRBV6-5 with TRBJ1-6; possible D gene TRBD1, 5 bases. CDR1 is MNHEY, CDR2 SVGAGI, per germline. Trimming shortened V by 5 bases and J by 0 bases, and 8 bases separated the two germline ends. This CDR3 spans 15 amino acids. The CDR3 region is CASSIQVSYNSPLHF. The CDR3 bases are TGTGCCAGCAGTATACAGGTCTCCTATAATTCACCCCTCCACTTT.

DNA for the CDR3: TGTGCCAGCAGTGAACTACAGGTCAAGTACTATGGCTACACCTTC. Translating it yields CASSELQVKYYGYTF. This chain connects TRBV6-1 to TRBJ1-2; possibly TRBD1 for D (5 bases). Germline V gene lookup returns CDR1 MNHNS and CDR2 SASEGT. The CDR3 loop spans 15 amino acids. Trimming shortened V by 2 bases and J by 3 bases, and 13 bases separated the two germline ends.

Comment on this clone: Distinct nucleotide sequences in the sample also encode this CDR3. The CDR3 coding sequence is TGTGCCAGCAGCTTTCCCAGCGGGGGGTTCACCGGGGAGCTGTTTTTT. As protein: CASSFPSGGFTGELFF. The chain couples TRBV7-9 to TRBJ2-2, with TRBD2 matching 9 bases. This CDR3 has 16 amino acids. Germline CDR1 and CDR2: SEHNR and FQNEAQ (reference sequence). The J segment lost 4 bases and the V segment lost 3 bases, leaving 6 bases of the junction unmatched.

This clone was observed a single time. The CDR3 spells CASSTSGGADTQYF. In DNA form, the CDR3 reads TGTGCCAGCAGTACTAGCGGGGGGGCAGATACGCAGTATTTT. The chain has TRBV6-4 and TRBJ2-3; 13 nucleotides agree with TRBD2. CDR1 and CDR2 from the germline V gene are MRHNA and SNTAGT. V lost 5 bases and J lost 4; bases outside the gene matches: 0. CDR3 length: 14 amino acids.

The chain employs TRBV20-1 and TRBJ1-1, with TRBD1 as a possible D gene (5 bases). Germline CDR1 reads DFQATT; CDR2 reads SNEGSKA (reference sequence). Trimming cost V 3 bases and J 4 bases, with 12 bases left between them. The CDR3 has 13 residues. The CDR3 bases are TGCAGTGCTAGTGACCAGGGTGGCACTGAAGCTTTCTTT. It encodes CSASDQGGTEAFF.

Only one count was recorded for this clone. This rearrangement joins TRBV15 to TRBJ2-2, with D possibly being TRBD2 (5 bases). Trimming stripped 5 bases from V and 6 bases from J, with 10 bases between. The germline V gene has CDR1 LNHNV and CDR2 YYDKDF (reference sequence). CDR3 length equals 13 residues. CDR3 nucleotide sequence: TGTGCCACCAGCGGAGGAGGAGCCGGGGAGCTGTTTTTT. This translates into CATSGGGAGELFF.

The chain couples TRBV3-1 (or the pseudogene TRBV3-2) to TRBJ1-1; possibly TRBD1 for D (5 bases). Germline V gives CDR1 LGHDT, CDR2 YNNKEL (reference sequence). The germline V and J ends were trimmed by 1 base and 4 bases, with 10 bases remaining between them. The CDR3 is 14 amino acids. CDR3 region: CASSQAYRGTEAFF. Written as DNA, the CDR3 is TGTGCCAGCAGCCAAGCGTATAGGGGCACTGAAGCTTTCTTT.

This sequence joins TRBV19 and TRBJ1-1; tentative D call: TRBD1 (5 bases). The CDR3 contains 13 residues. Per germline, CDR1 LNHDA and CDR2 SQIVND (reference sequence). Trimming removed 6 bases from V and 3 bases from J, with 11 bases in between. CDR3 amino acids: CASRNRQYTEAFF. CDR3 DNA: TGTGCCAGTAGAAATAGACAGTACACTGAAGCTTTCTTT.

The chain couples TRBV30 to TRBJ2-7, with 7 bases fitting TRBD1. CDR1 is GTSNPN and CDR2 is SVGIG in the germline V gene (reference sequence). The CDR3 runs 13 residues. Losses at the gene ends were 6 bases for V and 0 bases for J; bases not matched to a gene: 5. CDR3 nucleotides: TGTGCCTGTCCGGGACAGACCTCCTACGAGCAGTACTTC. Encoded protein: CACPGQTSYEQYF.

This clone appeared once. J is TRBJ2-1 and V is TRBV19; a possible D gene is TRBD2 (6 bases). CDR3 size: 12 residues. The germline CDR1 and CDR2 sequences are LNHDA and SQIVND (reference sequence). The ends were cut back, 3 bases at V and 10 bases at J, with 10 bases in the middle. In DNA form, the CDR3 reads TGTGCCAGTAGTATGGGCGGGATCGAGCAGTTCTTC. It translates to CASSMGGIEQFF.

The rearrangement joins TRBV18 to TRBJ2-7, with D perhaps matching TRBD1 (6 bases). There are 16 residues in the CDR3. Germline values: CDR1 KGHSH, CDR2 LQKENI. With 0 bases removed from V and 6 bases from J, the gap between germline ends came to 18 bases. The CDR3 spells CASSPPNRESSGEQYF. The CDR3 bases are TGTGCCAGCTCACCACCTAACAGGGAATCTTCGGGCGAGCAGTACTTC.

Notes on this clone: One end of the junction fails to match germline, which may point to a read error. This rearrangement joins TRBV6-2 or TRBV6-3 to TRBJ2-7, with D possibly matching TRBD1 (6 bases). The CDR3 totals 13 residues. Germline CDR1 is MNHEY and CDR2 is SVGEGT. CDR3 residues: CASSYRQVLEAHF. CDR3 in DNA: TGTGCCAGCAGTTACCGACAGGTATTGGAGGCTCACTTC.

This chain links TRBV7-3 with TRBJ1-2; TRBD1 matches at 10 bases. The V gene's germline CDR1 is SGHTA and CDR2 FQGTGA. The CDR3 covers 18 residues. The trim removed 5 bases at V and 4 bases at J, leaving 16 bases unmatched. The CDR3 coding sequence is TGTGCCAGCAGCCCCCCCGGGTTGGGGACAGGGGTTCTCTATGGCTACACCTTC. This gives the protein CASSPPGLGTGVLYGYTF.

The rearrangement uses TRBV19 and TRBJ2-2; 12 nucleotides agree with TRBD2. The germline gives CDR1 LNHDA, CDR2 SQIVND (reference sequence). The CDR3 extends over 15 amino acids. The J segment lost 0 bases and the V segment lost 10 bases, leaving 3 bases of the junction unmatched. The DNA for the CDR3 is TGTGCCACCCGGACTAGCGGGGCGAACACCGGGGAGCTGTTTTTT. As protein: CATRTSGANTGELFF.

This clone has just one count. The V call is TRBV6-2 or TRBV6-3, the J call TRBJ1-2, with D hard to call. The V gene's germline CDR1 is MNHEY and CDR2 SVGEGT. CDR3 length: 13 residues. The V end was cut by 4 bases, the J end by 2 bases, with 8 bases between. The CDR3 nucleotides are TGTGCCAGCAGTTTAACAGAGAACTATGGCTACACCTTC. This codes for CASSLTENYGYTF.